This TCR beta chain was sequenced during a study of blood T cell repertoires in COVID-19. The overall study: Samples representing acute and convalescent COVID-19 were sourced from the United States, Italy and Spain. T cells, B-cell-depleted T cells, or PBMCs provided the cDNA or gDNA that served as material.

CDR1 and CDR2 (germline): LNHNV, YYDKDF (reference sequence). V lost 6 bases and J 2 bases, leaving 17 bases between the germline ends. The CDR3 loop spans 16 amino acids. Method: immunoSEQ multiplex PCR; TCRdb's copy keeps in-frame clones and lacks some. The repertoire holds about 130,000 clones, with around 86% as singletons. The chain is built from TRBV15 and TRBJ1-3, with D possibly matching TRBD1 (6 bases). The TCR originated in a woman of 80 years or more with acute or convalescent COVID-19. Material for sequencing was peripheral blood. The DNA of the CDR3 is TGTGCCACCAGGCCGAGCTCCAGGGGCCCTGGAAACACCATATATTTT. This codes for CATRPSSRGPGNTIYF.